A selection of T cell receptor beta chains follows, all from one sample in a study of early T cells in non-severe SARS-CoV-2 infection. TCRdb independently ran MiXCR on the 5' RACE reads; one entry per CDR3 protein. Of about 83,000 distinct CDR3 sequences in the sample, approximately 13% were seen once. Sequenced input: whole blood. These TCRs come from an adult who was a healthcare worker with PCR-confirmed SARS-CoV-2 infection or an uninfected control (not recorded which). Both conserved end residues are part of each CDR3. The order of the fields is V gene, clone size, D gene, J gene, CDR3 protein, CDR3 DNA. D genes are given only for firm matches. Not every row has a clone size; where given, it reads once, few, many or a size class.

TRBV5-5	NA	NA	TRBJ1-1	CASSQGRGWTEAFF	TGTGCCAGCAGCCAGGGCCGGGGGTGGACTGAAGCTTTCTTT
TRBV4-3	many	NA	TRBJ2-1	CASSQDIIGESSYNEQFF	TGCGCCAGCAGCCAAGATATTATAGGAGAGAGCTCCTACAATGAGCAGTTCTTC
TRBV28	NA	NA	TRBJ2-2	CASSLLGYTGELFF	TGTGCCAGCAGTTTACTTGGATACACCGGGGAGCTGTTTTTT
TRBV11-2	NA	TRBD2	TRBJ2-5	CASSYGTSGETQYF	TGTGCCAGCAGCTACGGGACTAGCGGAGAGACCCAGTACTTC
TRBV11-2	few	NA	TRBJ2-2	CASSPIPWNTGELFF	TGTGCCAGCAGCCCTATCCCCTGGAACACCGGGGAGCTGTTTTTT
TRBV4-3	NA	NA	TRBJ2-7	CASSQGFRGDYEQYF	TGCGCCAGCAGCCAAGGGTTTCGAGGGGACTACGAGCAGTACTTC
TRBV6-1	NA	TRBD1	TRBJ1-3	CASRAGGLGSGNTIYF	TGTGCCAGCAGAGCAGGGGGATTGGGCTCTGGAAACACCATATATTTT
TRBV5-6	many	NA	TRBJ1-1	CASSFHNTEAFF	TGTGCCAGCAGCTTTCATAACACTGAAGCTTTCTTT
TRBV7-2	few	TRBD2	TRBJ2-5	CASSLSRLAGIETQYF	TGTGCCAGCAGCCTTAGCCGACTAGCGGGTATTGAGACCCAGTACTTC
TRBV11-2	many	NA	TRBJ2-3	CASSLEGASKYF	TGTGCCAGCAGCTTAGAGGGGGCATCTAAGTATTTT
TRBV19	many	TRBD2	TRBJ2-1	CASSTGGRAFYNEQFF	TGTGCCAGTAGTACGGGAGGCAGGGCCTTCTACAATGAGCAGTTCTTC
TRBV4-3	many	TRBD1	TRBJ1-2	CASSYRQGAVRGYTF	TGCGCCAGCAGCTACCGACAGGGGGCTGTTCGTGGCTACACCTTC
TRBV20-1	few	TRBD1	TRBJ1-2	CSAPKQGAKGYTF	TGCAGTGCTCCTAAACAGGGGGCGAAGGGCTACACCTTC
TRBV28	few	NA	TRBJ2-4	CASSLTGLIKNIQYF	TGTGCCAGCAGTTTGACAGGACTTATCAAAAACATTCAGTACTTC
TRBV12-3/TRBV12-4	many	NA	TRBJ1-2	CASSFFPGAYGYTF	TGTGCCAGCAGTTTTTTCCCAGGGGCGTACGGCTACACCTTC
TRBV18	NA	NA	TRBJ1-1	CASSRNAPGDMNTEAFF	TGTGCCAGCTCACGAAACGCTCCGGGGGATATGAACACTGAAGCTTTCTTT
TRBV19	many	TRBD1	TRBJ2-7	CASSTTTGREQYF	TGTGCCAGTAGTACCACGACAGGGCGCGAGCAGTACTTC
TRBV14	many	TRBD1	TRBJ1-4	CASSRHGQGGGKLFF	TGTGCCAGCAGCCGCCACGGACAGGGCGGGGGAAAACTGTTTTTT
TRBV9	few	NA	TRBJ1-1	CASRQGPNTEAFF	TGTGCCAGCAGACAGGGTCCGAACACTGAAGCTTTCTTT
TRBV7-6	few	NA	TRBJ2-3	CASTSGAPGADTQYF	TGTGCCAGCACCTCTGGGGCCCCGGGGGCAGATACGCAGTATTTT
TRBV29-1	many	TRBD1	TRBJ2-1	CSVVRGTGDGRQLKQFF	TGCAGCGTTGTCAGGGGCACAGGGGATGGCCGTCAACTAAAGCAGTTCTTC
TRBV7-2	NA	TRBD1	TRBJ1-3	CASSSGTGARSGNTIYF	TGTGCCAGCAGCTCCGGGACAGGGGCCCGCTCTGGAAACACCATATATTTT
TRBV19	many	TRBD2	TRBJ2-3	CASSIRASGGFTDTQYF	TGTGCCAGTAGTATCCGGGCTAGCGGGGGGTTCACAGATACGCAGTATTTT
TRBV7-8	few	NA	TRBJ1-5	CASSLVARGSQPQHF	TGTGCCAGCAGCTTAGTCGCTAGGGGCAGTCAGCCCCAGCATTTT
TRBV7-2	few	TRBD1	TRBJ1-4	CASSLVSGQGYEKLFF	TGTGCCAGCAGCTTAGTGTCGGGACAGGGATATGAAAAACTGTTTTTT
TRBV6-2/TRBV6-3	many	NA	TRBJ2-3	CASSYYTGALADTQYF	TGTGCCAGCAGTTACTACACGGGGGCTCTTGCAGATACGCAGTATTTT
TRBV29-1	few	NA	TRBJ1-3	CSVEVVGTGDSGNTIYF	TGCAGCGTTGAAGTAGTAGGGACGGGAGACTCTGGAAACACCATATATTTT
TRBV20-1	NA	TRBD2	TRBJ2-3	CSAISGLDPDTQYF	TGCAGTGCTATTTCGGGACTAGACCCAGATACGCAGTATTTT